The T cell receptor (beta chain) under discussion was sequenced for a study of spatial heterogeneity in lung cancer. By proportion, this clonotype is medium-sized. This beta chain is off target for a library built for alpha chains, so its abundance means little. Noted time point: sample taken at primary tumor resection. Whole RNA came from tumor, nontumor lung or frozen PBMC and was sequenced without being sorted. The donor population consisted of some 67 patients with untreated, early-stage non-small cell lung cancer. TCRdb re-called the 5' RACE reads with MiXCR, one entry per CDR3 protein. The sample comprises 850 to 950 distinct CDR3 sequences, around 13% of which are singletons, and less than 45% rests with the top ten. This specimen consisted of PBMCs, obtained at surgery. This receptor was obtained from a male donor with early-stage non-small cell lung cancer.

The CDR3 nucleotides read TGTGCCAGCGGGACACAGGCGTTGGTTGTCAACAATGAGCAGTTCTTC. It yields the protein CASGTQALVVNNEQFF. This chain links TRBV6-5 with TRBJ2-1; tentative D call: TRBD1 (6 bases). The CDR3 loop spans 16 amino acids. CDR1 MNHEY and CDR2 SVGAGI come from the germline V gene. Between the trimmed V and J ends, which lost 8 bases and 5 bases, there was a span of 22 bases.